This entry lists 20 T cell receptor beta chains sequenced from one sample in a study of cytomegalovirus exposure and HLA in healthy donors. It was with 60 Vbeta and 13 Jbeta primers that the PCR ran. The protocol was immunoSEQ multiplex PCR, while the TCRdb copy is restricted to in-frame clones and leaves out a portion. The table lists about 45,000 clones, 51% of them singletons, with about 6.3% in the top ten. The sequenced material came from PBMCs. These receptors were obtained from a man in his fifties or sixties in good health and CMV-seronegative.

This rearrangement joins TRBV6-1 to TRBJ2-7; 11 bases align to TRBD1. The CDR3 totals 15 residues. The J segment lost 4 bases and the V segment lost 5 bases, leaving 7 bases of the junction unmatched. Germline V gene lookup returns CDR1 MNHNS and CDR2 SASEGT. This chain's CDR3 is CASSSRDRGAYEQYF. DNA for the CDR3: TGTGCCAGCAGTAGTAGGGACAGGGGGGCGTACGAGCAGTACTTC.

The V gene is TRBV9, the J gene TRBJ1-1; D perhaps matches TRBD1 (6 bases). The CDR3 consists of 15 residues. Deletions cut 0 bases from V and 4 bases from J, with 13 bases between. In germline, CDR1 is SGDLS, CDR2 YYNGEE. The CDR3 DNA reads TGTGCCAGCAGCGTAGAGGCGGGGGCGCCCACTGAAGCTTTCTTT. This encodes CASSVEAGAPTEAFF. Drawing the rest from reference TRBV9 and TRBJ1-1, the complete variable domain is DSGVTQTPKHLITATGQRVTLRCSPRSGDLSVYWYQQSLDQGLQFLIQYYNGEERAKGNILERFSAQQFPDLHSELNLSSLELGDSALYFCASSVEAGAPTEAFFGQGTRLTVV.

The chain has TRBV6-5 and TRBJ2-7; D ambiguous. The CDR3 is made up of 13 amino acids. Between the trimmed V and J ends, which lost 5 bases and 0 bases, there was a span of 8 bases. The germline V gene has CDR1 MNHEY and CDR2 SVGAGI. CDR3 residues: CASSKQNSYEQYF. DNA of the CDR3: TGTGCCAGCAGTAAACAGAACTCCTACGAGCAGTACTTC.

The chain carries TRBV2 and TRBJ2-6; TRBD1 matches 8 bases. V was clipped by 10 bases and J by 2 bases; unmatched bases: 10. Germline values: CDR1 SNHLY, CDR2 FYNNEI. The CDR3 runs 16 residues. CDR3: CATQGTGRTGANVLTF. The CDR3 nucleotides read TGTGCCACCCAGGGGACAGGACGAACTGGGGCCAACGTCCTGACTTTC.

This chain uses TRBV15 with TRBJ2-7, with 11 bases identical to TRBD2. Trimming removed 5 bases from V and 2 bases from J; junction bases left unmatched: 5. The germline gives CDR1 LNHNV, CDR2 YYDKDF (reference sequence). The CDR3 covers 15 residues. The CDR3 loop is CATSEGLAATYEQYF. CDR3 DNA: TGTGCCACCAGCGAGGGACTAGCGGCAACCTACGAGCAGTACTTC.

The chain couples TRBV29-1 to TRBJ1-2, with 8 bases identical to TRBD1. The CDR3 contains 13 residues. Germline CDR1 is SQVTM and CDR2 is ANQGSEA. Germline trimming cut 6 bases from V and 4 bases from J; bases unmatched to any gene: 7. The CDR3 reads CSVSGQGIYGYTF. CDR3 sequence (DNA): TGCAGCGTGAGCGGACAGGGAATCTATGGCTACACCTTC.

V gene TRBV7-2 combines with J gene TRBJ2-5; possible D gene TRBD2, 7 bases. Trimming removed 1 base from V and 5 bases from J, with 14 bases in between. The germline V gene encodes CDR1 SGHTA and CDR2 FQGNSA. The CDR3 is 15 amino acids. The CDR3, as DNA: TGTGCCAGCAGCTTAGGGACAGTGGGGGGGGAGACCCAGTACTTC. Residues: CASSLGTVGGETQYF.

This chain connects TRBV6-5 to TRBJ2-2, with 7 bases that match TRBD1. Germline V gene lookup returns CDR1 MNHEY and CDR2 SVGAGI. Trimming at V came to 5 bases and at J to 4 bases, leaving 7 bases not matched to a gene. The CDR3 consists of 15 residues. The CDR3 loop reads CASSKESGGTGELFF. CDR3 nucleotides: TGTGCCAGCAGTAAGGAGTCAGGGGGCACCGGGGAGCTGTTTTTT.

The genes are TRBV2 and TRBJ2-1; D might be TRBD1 (6 bases). The V end lost 2 bases, the J end lost 6 bases, and 11 bases lay between the germline ends. Germline V gives CDR1 SNHLY, CDR2 FYNNEI. CDR3 length: 14 amino acids. The CDR3 coding sequence is TGTGCCAGCAGTGAACAGGGGCCCGCCAATGAGCAGTTCTTC. Its protein product is CASSEQGPANEQFF.

This rearrangement joins TRBV6-1 to TRBJ1-1, with D possibly TRBD1 on 6 matching bases. V was cut by 6 bases and J by 0 bases, with 11 bases left in between. The CDR3 extends over 14 amino acids. Germline CDR1 reads MNHNS; CDR2 reads SASEGT. CDR3 residues: CASRWGRVNTEAFF. In nucleotides, the CDR3 is TGTGCCAGCAGGTGGGGGCGGGTGAACACTGAAGCTTTCTTT.

The CDR3 is CASSFERDWEQFF. In DNA, the CDR3 is TGTGCCAGCAGTTTTGAGCGGGACTGGGAGCAGTTCTTC. The rearrangement joins TRBV27 to TRBJ2-1; 7 bases match TRBD2. The germline gives CDR1 MNHEY, CDR2 SMNVEV (reference sequence). The CDR3 is made up of 13 amino acids. With V trimmed by 3 bases and J by 10 bases, 6 bases remained unmatched.

The genes are TRBV7-9 and TRBJ1-5; D unresolved. The CDR3 consists of 17 residues. The V end lost 8 bases, the J end lost 3 bases, and 23 bases lay between the germline ends. Germline V gene sequence: CDR1 SEHNR, CDR2 FQNEAQ (reference sequence). CDR3 residues: CASSSRSSSGDNQPQHF. CDR3 bases: TGTGCCAGCTCAAGCCGTTCTTCGTCAGGCGACAATCAGCCCCAGCATTTT.

This sequence joins TRBV27 and TRBJ2-7; D perhaps matches TRBD2 (6 bases). Looked up from germline, CDR1 is MNHEY and CDR2 is SMNVEV (reference sequence). V dropped 4 bases and J dropped 3 bases, with 10 bases sitting between them. The CDR3 is 13 amino acids. The CDR3, as DNA: TGTGCCAGCAGTTCAGGGACTCACTACGAGCAGTACTTC. Protein: CASSSGTHYEQYF.

The V call is TRBV7-2, the J call TRBJ2-3, with D maybe TRBD2 (6 bases). Germline CDR1 and CDR2: SGHTA and FQGNSA. CDR3 length: 13 amino acids. The V and J ends lost 1 base and 6 bases respectively, with 8 bases between them. The DNA for the CDR3 is TGTGCCAGCAGCTTAGATGGGGGGGATACGCAGTATTTT. Translating it yields CASSLDGGDTQYF.

The chain has TRBV4-1 and TRBJ1-1; 8 nucleotides line up with TRBD1. Germline assignment: CDR1 MGHRA and CDR2 YSYEKL. The trim removed 2 bases at V and 1 base at J, leaving 6 bases unmatched. The CDR3 is 16 amino acids. DNA for the CDR3: TGCGCCAGCAGCCAATATCAGACAGGGGAGAACACTGAAGCTTTCTTT. Its protein product is CASSQYQTGENTEAFF.

The chain is built from TRBV29-1 and TRBJ2-5; 9 nucleotides align to TRBD2. The CDR3 runs 13 residues. The germline V gene encodes CDR1 SQVTM and CDR2 ANQGSEA. Unmatched junction bases numbered 5, after V lost 4 bases and J lost 5 bases. The CDR3 loop is CSVGLAGMETQYF. CDR3 in DNA: TGCAGCGTTGGGCTAGCGGGAATGGAGACCCAGTACTTC.

J is TRBJ1-5 and V is TRBV30; 7 nucleotides match TRBD1. The CDR3 is made up of 14 amino acids. Germline V gives CDR1 GTSNPN, CDR2 SVGIG (reference sequence). The junction had 2 bases not matched to a gene; V was cut back by 3 bases and J by 0 bases. The CDR3 coding sequence is TGTGCCTGGAGGGGACAGCTTAGCAATCAGCCCCAGCATTTT. Translation: CAWRGQLSNQPQHF.

Written as DNA, the CDR3 is TGTGCCAGCAGCTTGTGGACGTTGGAGGGGCCCCAGCATTTT. Encoded protein: CASSLWTLEGPQHF. The J gene is TRBJ1-5, the V gene TRBV7-8; unclear D gene. The V end was cut by 3 bases, the J end by 9 bases, with 15 bases between. Germline loops: CDR1 SGHVS, CDR2 FQNEAQ. This CDR3 contains 14 residues.

This clone has only a few counts. The chain carries TRBV7-2 and TRBJ2-1; the D gene is possibly TRBD2 (6 bases). The CDR3 has 13 amino acids. The germline gives CDR1 SGHTA, CDR2 FQGNSA. V lost 5 bases and J lost 8, with 13 bases in between. Here the CDR3 DNA reads TGTGCCAGCAGCGGGGGGAGTCACGATGAGCAGTTCTTC. Its translation is CASSGGSHDEQFF.

This clone was seen a handful of times. This chain connects TRBV12-5 to TRBJ2-1; 12 nucleotides line up with TRBD2. This CDR3 is built from 15 residues. The germline V gene encodes CDR1 LGHNT and CDR2 FRNRAP. The ends lost 5 bases at V and 4 bases at J; junction bases unmatched: 3. DNA of the CDR3: TGTGCTAGTGGTCCCGGGACTAGCGGGTACAATGAGCAGTTCTTC. Translating it yields CASGPGTSGYNEQFF.